The clone carrying this TCR beta chain appeared once. The antigen is unknown. The CDR3 extends over 19 amino acids. After removal of 0 bases from V and 2 bases from J, the junction contained 12 bases not matched to a gene. In germline, CDR1 is LNHNV, CDR2 YYDKDF (reference sequence). With sequencing, the targeted depth ranged from 1 in 200,000 to 1 in 1 million T cells. Sequencing used immunoSEQ multiplex PCR; TCRdb keeps in-frame clones, though not all of them. This sample carries about 310,000 clones, roughly 85% of them seen once, and the ten largest clones take 5.5% to 8%. This record comes from a study of cytotoxic CD8 clonotypes in ibrutinib-treated CLL. Findings and caveats of the study: The clonality went up when patients responded to ibrutinib and dropped back toward baseline at progression. A difference in sampling times existed between sustained-remission and progressing patients.

The specimen comprised PBMCs, sampled before ibrutinib treatment. This TCR was recovered from a human donor with chronic lymphocytic leukemia. The chain carries TRBV15 and TRBJ2-1; 8 bases align to TRBD2. CDR3 residues: CATSRDPNLGGRTYNEQFF. The DNA of the CDR3 is TGTGCCACCAGCAGAGATCCCAATCTCGGCGGGAGGACCTACAATGAGCAGTTCTTC.